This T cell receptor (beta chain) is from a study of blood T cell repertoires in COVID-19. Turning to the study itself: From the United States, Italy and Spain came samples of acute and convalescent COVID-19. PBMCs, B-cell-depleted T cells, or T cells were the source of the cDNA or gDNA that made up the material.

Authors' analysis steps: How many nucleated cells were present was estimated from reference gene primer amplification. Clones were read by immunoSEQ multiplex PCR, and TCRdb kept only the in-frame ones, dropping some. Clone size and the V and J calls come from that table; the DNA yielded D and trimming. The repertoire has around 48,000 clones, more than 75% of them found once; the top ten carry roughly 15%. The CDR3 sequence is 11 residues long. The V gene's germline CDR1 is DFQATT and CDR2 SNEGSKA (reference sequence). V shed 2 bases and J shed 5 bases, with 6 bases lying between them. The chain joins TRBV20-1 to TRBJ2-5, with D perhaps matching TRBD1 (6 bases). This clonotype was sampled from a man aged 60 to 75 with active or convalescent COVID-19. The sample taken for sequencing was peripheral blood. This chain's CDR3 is CSARRGETQYF. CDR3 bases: TGCAGTGCTAGAAGGGGGGAGACCCAGTACTTC.